This T cell receptor beta chain came from a study of blood T cell repertoires in COVID-19. The overall study: The origin of the acute and convalescent COVID-19 samples was the United States, Italy and Spain. Sample material is recorded as cDNA or gDNA derived from T cells, B-cell-depleted T cells, or PBMCs.

There are 12 residues in the CDR3. Germline V gene data show CDR1 as KGHSH and CDR2 as LQKENI. Trimming pared 1 base from V and 7 bases from J, leaving 6 bases between. In the authors' workflow: Nucleated cell counts were estimated from reference gene primer amplification. The protocol was immunoSEQ multiplex PCR, while the TCRdb copy is restricted to in-frame clones and leaves out a portion. V and J calls and clone size are given by that table; D and trimming were obtained from the DNA. The table records 150,000 to 200,000 clones, 70% to 90% of them present only once. Sequencing was done on a sample of peripheral blood. This rearrangement joins TRBV18 to TRBJ2-3; D unresolved. This TCR derives from a human donor in a cohort sampled during active COVID-19. CDR3 loop: CASSPLNNTQYF. The CDR3, as DNA: TGTGCCAGCTCACCACTCAACAATACGCAGTATTTT.